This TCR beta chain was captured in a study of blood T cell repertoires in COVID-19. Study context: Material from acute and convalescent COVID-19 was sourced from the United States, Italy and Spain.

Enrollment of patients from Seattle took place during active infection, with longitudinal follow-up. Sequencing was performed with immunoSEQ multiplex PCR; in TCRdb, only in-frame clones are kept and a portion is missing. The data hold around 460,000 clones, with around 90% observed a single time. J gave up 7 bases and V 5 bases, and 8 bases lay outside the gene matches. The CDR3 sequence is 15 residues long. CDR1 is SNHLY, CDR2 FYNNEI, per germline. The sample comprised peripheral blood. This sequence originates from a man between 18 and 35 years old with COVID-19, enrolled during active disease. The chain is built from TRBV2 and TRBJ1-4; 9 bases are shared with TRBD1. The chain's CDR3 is CASSRTQGAGEKLFF. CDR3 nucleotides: TGTGCCAGCAGTCGCACACAGGGGGCAGGTGAAAAACTGTTTTTT.